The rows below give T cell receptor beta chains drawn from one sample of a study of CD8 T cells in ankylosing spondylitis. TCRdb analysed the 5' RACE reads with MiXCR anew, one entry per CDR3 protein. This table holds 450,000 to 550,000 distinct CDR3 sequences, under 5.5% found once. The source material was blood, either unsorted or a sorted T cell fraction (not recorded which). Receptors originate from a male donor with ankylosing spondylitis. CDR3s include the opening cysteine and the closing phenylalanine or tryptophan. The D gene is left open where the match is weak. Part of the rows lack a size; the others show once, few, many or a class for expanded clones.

DNA: TGTGCCACCAGTGATTTCGGCGGATATGAGCAGTTCTTC
CDR3: CATSDFGGYEQFF
J: TRBJ2-1
V: TRBV24-1
D: NA
size: many

DNA: TGTGCCAGCAGCTTAGGAGGGACCCGGCTCGGTCAGCCCCAGCATTTT
CDR3: CASSLGGTRLGQPQHF
J: TRBJ1-5
V: TRBV11-3
D: NA
size: NA

DNA: TGTGCCAGCAGCTTCAAGTGGTACGACAGGGGGCCCACTGAAGCTTTCTTT
CDR3: CASSFKWYDRGPTEAFF
J: TRBJ1-1
V: TRBV7-9
D: TRBD1
size: many

DNA: TGTGCCAGCAGCTTAGCTGGGGACGGATACTATGGCTACACCTTC
CDR3: CASSLAGDGYYGYTF
J: TRBJ1-2
V: TRBV7-2
D: NA
size: many

DNA: TGTGCCAGCAGTTTATTCGGTCTAGCGGGAGGAGTAGGGACAGATACGCAGTATTTT
CDR3: CASSLFGLAGGVGTDTQYF
J: TRBJ2-3
V: TRBV28
D: TRBD2
size: many

DNA: TGTGCCAGCAGCTTAGGGAACGGCCGCATCGAGACCCAGTACTTC
CDR3: CASSLGNGRIETQYF
J: TRBJ2-5
V: TRBV11-1
D: NA
size: many

DNA: TGTGCCAGCAGCGCTACCTTAGACTACGAGCAGTACTTC
CDR3: CASSATLDYEQYF
J: TRBJ2-7
V: TRBV6-1
D: NA
size: many

DNA: TGTGCCATCAGTGCTAGGGACACCACCTACGAGCAGTACTTC
CDR3: CAISARDTTYEQYF
J: TRBJ2-7
V: TRBV10-3
D: NA
size: NA

DNA: TGCGCCAGCAGCTTGACCGGGACTGCTTACGAGCAGTACTTC
CDR3: CASSLTGTAYEQYF
J: TRBJ2-7
V: TRBV5-1
D: NA
size: many

DNA: TGCAGCGTCCTGAAGGGGGCACGGGGAGAGACCCAGTACTTC
CDR3: CSVLKGARGETQYF
J: TRBJ2-5
V: TRBV29-1
D: TRBD1
size: many

DNA: TGTGCCAGCAGCTCCTACAGGGGCGCTAATGAAGCTTTCTTT
CDR3: CASSSYRGANEAFF
J: TRBJ1-1
V: TRBV5-6
D: TRBD1
size: many

DNA: TGTGCCAGCAGCTTCGTCTCTGGAAACACCATATATTTT
CDR3: CASSFVSGNTIYF
J: TRBJ1-3
V: TRBV7-9
D: NA
size: many

DNA: TGTGCCAGCAGTGAATCCCCGGGACAGGGGGTGAACACCGGGGAGCTGTTTTTT
CDR3: CASSESPGQGVNTGELFF
J: TRBJ2-2
V: TRBV25-1
D: TRBD1
size: few

DNA: TGTGCCAGCAGCTCCTCCGCAACGACAGGGTTCGACTATGGCTACACCTTC
CDR3: CASSSSATTGFDYGYTF
J: TRBJ1-2
V: TRBV11-2
D: TRBD1
size: NA

DNA: TGCGCCAGCAGCCTCATAGGGGACACGTGGAGGGATACGCAGTATTTT
CDR3: CASSLIGDTWRDTQYF
J: TRBJ2-3
V: TRBV5-1
D: NA
size: NA

DNA: TGTGCCAGCAGCTCAACCGGGACAGCAGGAGAAAAACTGTTTTTT
CDR3: CASSSTGTAGEKLFF
J: TRBJ1-4
V: TRBV7-2
D: TRBD1
size: many